This record looks at one TCR beta chain sequence and its context. Its antigen is as yet unknown. This CDR3 has 15 amino acids. The germline V gene encodes CDR1 MDHEN and CDR2 SYDVKM. Trimming at V came to 6 bases and at J to 8 bases, leaving 11 bases not matched to a gene. This sample is part of a study of cytomegalovirus exposure and HLA in healthy donors. Study-wide findings and caveats: The tendency of first-cohort TCR clusters to co-occur in the roughly 110 validation repertoires emerged from a later analysis. There were 150 to 200 TCR beta chains listed as cytomegalovirus-associated.

TCRdb's table, derived via immunoSEQ multiplex PCR, lists solely in-frame clones and lacks some. The top ten hold 9% to 9.5% of the sample, which has 110,000 to 150,000 clones, nearly 90% seen once. Input material: PBMCs. The chain employs TRBV28 and TRBJ1-2, with 11 bases aligning to TRBD1. The source of this sequence is a woman aged 18-29 years in good health and CMV-seropositive. The CDR3 reads CASSSGQGAPRGYTF. CDR3 in DNA: TGTGCCAGCAGCTCCGGACAGGGGGCGCCCCGGGGCTACACCTTC.